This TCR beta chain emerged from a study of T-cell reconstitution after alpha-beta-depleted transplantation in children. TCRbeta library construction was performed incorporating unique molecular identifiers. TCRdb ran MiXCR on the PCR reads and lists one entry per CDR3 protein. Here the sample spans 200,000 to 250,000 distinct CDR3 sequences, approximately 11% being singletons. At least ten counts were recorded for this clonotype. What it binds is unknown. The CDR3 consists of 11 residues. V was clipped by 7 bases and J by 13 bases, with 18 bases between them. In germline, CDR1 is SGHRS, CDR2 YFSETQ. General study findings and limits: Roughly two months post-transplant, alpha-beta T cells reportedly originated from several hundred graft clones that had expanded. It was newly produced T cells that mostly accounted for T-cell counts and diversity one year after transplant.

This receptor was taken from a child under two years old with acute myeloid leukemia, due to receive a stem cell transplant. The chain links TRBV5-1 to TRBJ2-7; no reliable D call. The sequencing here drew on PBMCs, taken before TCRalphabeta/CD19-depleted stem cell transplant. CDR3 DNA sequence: TGCGCCAGCCATTTGGGGAACTCGTACTACTTC. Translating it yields CASHLGNSYYF.